The 9 T cell receptor beta chains reported below all come from one sample, sequenced in a study of blood T cell repertoires in COVID-19. Here immunoSEQ multiplex PCR was the method, and the copy in TCRdb shows in-frame clones only, minus some. Among about 87,000 clones listed, roughly 80% were seen once. The sequenced sample was peripheral blood. The receptor source for this set is a woman older than 75 with active or convalescent COVID-19.

The CDR3 sequence is CASSQVPGGGEKLFF. The CDR3 coding sequence is TGCGCCAGCAGCCAAGTCCCGGGGGGAGGGGAAAAACTGTTTTTT. The V gene is TRBV4-3, the J gene TRBJ1-4; TRBD1 might be the D (5 bases). The germline CDR1 and CDR2 sequences are LGHNA and YSLEER. The CDR3 extends over 15 amino acids. Trimming pared 1 base from V and 8 bases from J, leaving 14 bases between.

The chain recombines TRBV10-1 with TRBJ2-2, with D unresolved. Germline V CDR1 and CDR2: WNHNN, SYGVQD (reference sequence). V gave up 8 bases and J gave up 9 bases, with 10 bases separating them. CDR3 size: 11 residues. CDR3 in DNA: TGCGCCAGCCCAGCGTACCGGGAGCTGTTTTTT. This gives the protein CASPAYRELFF.

The chain links TRBV19 to TRBJ1-5, with D maybe TRBD1 (6 bases). Germline lookup yields CDR1 LNHDA and CDR2 SQIVND (reference sequence). Trimming stripped 10 bases from V and 3 bases from J, with 13 bases between. CDR3 length equals 13 residues. The CDR3 sequence: CATDGQFNQPQHF. The CDR3 region has the DNA TGTGCCACCGATGGACAGTTCAATCAGCCCCAGCATTTT.

The V gene is TRBV3-1 (or the pseudogene TRBV3-2), the J gene TRBJ1-5, with TRBD1 matching 11 bases. The germline V gene has CDR1 LGHDT and CDR2 YNNKEL (reference sequence). V trimming: 0 bases; J trimming: 2 bases; junction bases outside the gene matches: 3. CDR3 length: 17 amino acids. DNA of the CDR3: TGTGCCAGCAGCCAAGATCGGACAGGGGGCGGCAATCAGCCCCAGCATTTT. Protein: CASSQDRTGGGNQPQHF.

V usage is TRBV7-9 and J usage is TRBJ1-2; maybe TRBD1 (6 bases). The germline V and J ends were trimmed by 0 bases and 6 bases, with 11 bases remaining between them. This CDR3 comprises 14 residues. The germline gives CDR1 SEHNR, CDR2 FQNEAQ (reference sequence). Here the CDR3 reads CASSLAGGSNGYTF. The CDR3 DNA sequence: TGTGCCAGCAGCTTAGCAGGGGGTTCAAATGGCTACACCTTC.

This clone was observed a single time. The chain couples TRBV5-1 to TRBJ2-5; TRBD2 agrees at 7 bases. The CDR3 sequence is 17 residues long. Losses at the gene ends were 0 bases for V and 3 bases for J; bases not matched to a gene: 11. CDR1 SGHRS and CDR2 YFSETQ come from the germline V gene. CDR3 sequence (DNA): TGCGCCAGCAGCTTGGGGGCTAGCGGTAGCCAGGAAGAGACCCAGTACTTC. It translates to CASSLGASGSQEETQYF. Based on the CDR3 plus reference TRBV5-1 and TRBJ2-5, the full variable domain is KAGVTQTPRYLIKTRGQQVTLSCSPISGHRSVSWYQQTPGQGLQFLFEYFSETQRNKGNFPGRFSGRQFSNSRSEMNVSTLELGDSALYLCASSLGASGSQEETQYFGPGTRLLVL.

This chain links TRBV9 with TRBJ2-5, with TRBD2 matching over 11 bases. This CDR3 has 16 residues. The trim removed 3 bases at V and 0 bases at J, leaving 4 bases unmatched. Germline CDR1 reads SGDLS; CDR2 reads YYNGEE. CDR3 coding DNA: TGTGCCAGCAGCGCACCACTAGCGGGGGACCAAGAGACCCAGTACTTC. Translating gives CASSAPLAGDQETQYF.

This clone was detected a few times. This chain's CDR3 is CASSSGSSYEQYF. Written as DNA, the CDR3 is TGCGCCAGCAGCTCCGGGTCCTCCTACGAGCAGTACTTC. The chain couples TRBV5-1 to TRBJ2-7; D remains ambiguous. The CDR3 is 13 amino acids. Germline CDR1 reads SGHRS; CDR2 reads YFSETQ. The V gene lost 3 bases and the J gene lost 0 bases, with 7 bases spanning the gap.

This clone has only a few counts. The chain links TRBV11-2 to TRBJ2-7; 9 bases agree with TRBD2. The V gene end was trimmed by 4 bases and the J gene end by 4 bases; junction bases not matched to a gene: 5. The length of the CDR3 is 14 residues. Germline lookup yields CDR1 SGHAT and CDR2 FQNNGV. The CDR3 DNA follows: TGTGCCAGCAGCTCCTCTAGCGGGGTTTACGAGCAGTACTTC. Protein sequence: CASSSSSGVYEQYF.